The entry that follows covers one TCR beta chain sequence. Here immunoSEQ multiplex PCR was the method, and the copy in TCRdb shows in-frame clones only, minus some. Of about 89,000 clones in the sample, 65% to 80% were seen once. The sample comes from a study of blood T cell repertoires in COVID-19. In the study overall: PBMCs, B-cell-depleted T cells, or T cells provided the cDNA or gDNA that made up the material.

Germline assignment: CDR1 SQVTM and CDR2 ANQGSEA. The CDR3 has 11 residues. Trimming at V came to 7 bases and at J to 14 bases, leaving 3 bases not matched to a gene. What was sequenced was peripheral blood. The sequence derives from a human donor in a cohort sampled during active COVID-19. This chain links TRBV29-1 with TRBJ2-1; TRBD2 matches at 15 bases. The CDR3 coding sequence is TGCAGCGCTTGGACTAGCGGGAGGGAGTTCTTC. Translation: CSAWTSGREFF.